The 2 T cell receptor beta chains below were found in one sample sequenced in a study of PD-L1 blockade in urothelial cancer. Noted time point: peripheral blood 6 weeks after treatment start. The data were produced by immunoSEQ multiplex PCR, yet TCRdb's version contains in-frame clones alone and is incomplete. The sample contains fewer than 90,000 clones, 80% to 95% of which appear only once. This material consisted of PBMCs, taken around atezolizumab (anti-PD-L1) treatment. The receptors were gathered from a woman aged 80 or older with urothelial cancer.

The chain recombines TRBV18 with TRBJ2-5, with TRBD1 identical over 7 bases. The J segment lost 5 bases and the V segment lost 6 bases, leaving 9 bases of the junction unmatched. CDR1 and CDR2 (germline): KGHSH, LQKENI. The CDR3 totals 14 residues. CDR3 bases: TGTGCCAGCTCCCAGAACACAGGGGACGAGACCCAGTACTTC. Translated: CASSQNTGDETQYF.

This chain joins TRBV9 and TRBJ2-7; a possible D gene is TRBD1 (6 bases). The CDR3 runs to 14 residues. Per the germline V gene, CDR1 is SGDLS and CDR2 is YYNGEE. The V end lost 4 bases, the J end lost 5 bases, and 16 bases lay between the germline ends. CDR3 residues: CASSFGQPTDEQYF. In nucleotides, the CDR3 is TGTGCCAGCAGCTTCGGACAGCCCACCGACGAGCAGTACTTC.